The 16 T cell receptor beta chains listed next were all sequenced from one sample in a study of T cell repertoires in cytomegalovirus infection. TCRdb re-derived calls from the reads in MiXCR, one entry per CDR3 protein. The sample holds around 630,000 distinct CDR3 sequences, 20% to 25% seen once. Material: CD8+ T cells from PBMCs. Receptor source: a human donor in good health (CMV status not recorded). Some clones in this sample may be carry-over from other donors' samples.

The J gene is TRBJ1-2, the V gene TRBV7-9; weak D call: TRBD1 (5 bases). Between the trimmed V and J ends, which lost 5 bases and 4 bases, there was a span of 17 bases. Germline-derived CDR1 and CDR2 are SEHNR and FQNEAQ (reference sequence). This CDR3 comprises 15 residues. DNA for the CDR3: TGTGCCAGCAGCACTCCGGGACTGATTTTCTATGGCTACACCTTC. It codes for CASSTPGLIFYGYTF.

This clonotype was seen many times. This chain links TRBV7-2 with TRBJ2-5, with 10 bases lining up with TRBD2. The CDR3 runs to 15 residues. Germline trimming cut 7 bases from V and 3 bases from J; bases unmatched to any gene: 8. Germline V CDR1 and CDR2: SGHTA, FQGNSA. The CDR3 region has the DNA TGTGCCAGCACCTCGAGACTAGCGGGTGAAGAGACCCAGTACTTC. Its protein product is CASTSRLAGEETQYF.

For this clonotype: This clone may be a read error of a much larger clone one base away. The CDR3 DNA reads as TGTGCCAGCAGTTATCGGCTAGCGGAAAACAATGAGCAGTTCTTC. Translated: CASSYRLAENNEQFF. This chain uses TRBV6-2 or TRBV6-3 with TRBJ2-1; 7 bases map to TRBD2. Germline V gives CDR1 MNHEY, CDR2 SVGEGT. V lost 3 bases to trimming and J lost 5 bases; unmatched junction nucleotides: 7. The CDR3 loop spans 15 amino acids.

The DNA for the CDR3 is TGTGCCAGCAGAGCCCCCAGGTTACCCTACAATGAGCAGTTCTTC. Residues: CASRAPRLPYNEQFF. The chain is built from TRBV6-1 and TRBJ2-1; D is unresolved. The CDR3 totals 15 residues. V lost 6 bases and J lost 2, with 14 bases in between. Germline loops: CDR1 MNHNS, CDR2 SASEGT.

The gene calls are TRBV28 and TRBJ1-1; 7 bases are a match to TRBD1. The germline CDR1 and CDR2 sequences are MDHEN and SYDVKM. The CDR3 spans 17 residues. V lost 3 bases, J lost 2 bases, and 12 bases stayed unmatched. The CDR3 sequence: CASSLRGPGTANTEAFF. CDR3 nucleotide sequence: TGTGCCAGCAGTTTGAGGGGACCCGGGACAGCTAACACTGAAGCTTTCTTT. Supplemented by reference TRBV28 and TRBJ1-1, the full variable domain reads DVKVTQSSRYLVKRTGEKVFLECVQDMDHENMFWYRQDPGLGLRLIYFSYDVKMKEKGDIPEGYSVSREKKERFSLILESASTNQTSMYLCASSLRGPGTANTEAFFGQGTRLTVV.

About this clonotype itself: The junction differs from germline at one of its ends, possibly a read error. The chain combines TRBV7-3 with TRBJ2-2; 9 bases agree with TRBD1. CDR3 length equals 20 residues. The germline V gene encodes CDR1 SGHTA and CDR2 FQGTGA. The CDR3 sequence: CASSLLRGRGTGKNTGELVF. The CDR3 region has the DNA TGTGCCAGCAGCCTCCTCCGAGGTAGGGGGACAGGGAAGAACACCGGGGAGCTGGTTTTT.

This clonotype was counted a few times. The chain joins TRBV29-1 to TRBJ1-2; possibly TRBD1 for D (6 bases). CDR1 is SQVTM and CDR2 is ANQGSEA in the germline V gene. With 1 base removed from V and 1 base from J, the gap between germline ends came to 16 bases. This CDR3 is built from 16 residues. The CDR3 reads CSVEAGFRGRNYGYTF. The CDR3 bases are TGCAGCGTTGAAGCTGGATTCAGGGGACGTAACTATGGCTACACCTTC.

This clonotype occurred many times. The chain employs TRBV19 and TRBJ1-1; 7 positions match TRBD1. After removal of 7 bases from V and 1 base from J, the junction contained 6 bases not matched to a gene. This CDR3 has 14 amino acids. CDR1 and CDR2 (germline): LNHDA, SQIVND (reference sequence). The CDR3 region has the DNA TGTGCCAGTAAAGGGGCAGGGGGGAACACTGAAGCTTTCTTT. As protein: CASKGAGGNTEAFF.

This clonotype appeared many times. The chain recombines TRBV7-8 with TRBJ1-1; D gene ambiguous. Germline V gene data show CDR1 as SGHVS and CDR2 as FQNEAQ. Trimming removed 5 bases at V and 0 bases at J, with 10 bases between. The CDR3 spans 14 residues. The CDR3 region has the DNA TGTGCCAGCAGCCTATACACTCTGAACACTGAAGCTTTCTTT. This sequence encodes CASSLYTLNTEAFF. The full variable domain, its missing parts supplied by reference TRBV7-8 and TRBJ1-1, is GAGVSQSPRYKVAKRGQDVALRCDPISGHVSLFWYQQALGQGPEFLTYFQNEAQLDKSGLPSDRFFAERPEGSVSTLKIQRTQQEDSAVYLCASSLYTLNTEAFFGQGTRLTVV.

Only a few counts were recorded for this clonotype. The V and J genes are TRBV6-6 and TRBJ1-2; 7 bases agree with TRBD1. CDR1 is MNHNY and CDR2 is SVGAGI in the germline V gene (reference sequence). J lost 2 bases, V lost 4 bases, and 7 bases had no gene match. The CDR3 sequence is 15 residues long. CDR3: CASSSGTAPNYGYTF. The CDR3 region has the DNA TGTGCCAGCAGTTCCGGGACAGCACCGAACTATGGCTACACCTTC.

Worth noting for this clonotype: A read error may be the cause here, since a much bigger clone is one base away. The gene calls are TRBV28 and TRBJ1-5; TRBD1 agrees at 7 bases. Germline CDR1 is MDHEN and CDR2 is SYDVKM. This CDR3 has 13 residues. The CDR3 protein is CVSSGTVNQPQHF. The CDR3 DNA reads TGTGTCAGCAGTGGGACAGTTAATCAGCCCCAGCATTTT. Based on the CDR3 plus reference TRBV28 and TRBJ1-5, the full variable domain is DVKVTQSSRYLVKRTGEKVFLECVQDMDHENMFWYRQDPGLGLRLIYFSYDVKMKEKGDIPEGYSVSREKKERFSLILESASTNQTSMYLCVSSGTVNQPQHFGDGTRLSIL.

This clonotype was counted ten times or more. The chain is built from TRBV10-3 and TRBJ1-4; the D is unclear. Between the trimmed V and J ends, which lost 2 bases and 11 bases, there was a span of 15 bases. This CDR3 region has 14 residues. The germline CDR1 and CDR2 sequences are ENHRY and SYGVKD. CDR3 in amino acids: CAISEKSDGQKLFF. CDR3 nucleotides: TGTGCCATCAGTGAGAAGTCCGACGGCCAGAAACTGTTTTTT.

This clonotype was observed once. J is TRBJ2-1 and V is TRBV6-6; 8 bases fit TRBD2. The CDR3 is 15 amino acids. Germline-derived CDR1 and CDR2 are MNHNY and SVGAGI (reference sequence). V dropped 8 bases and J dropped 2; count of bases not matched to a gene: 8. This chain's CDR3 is CASGLTSGPYNEQFF. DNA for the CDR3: TGTGCCAGCGGACTAACTAGCGGACCCTACAATGAGCAGTTCTTC.

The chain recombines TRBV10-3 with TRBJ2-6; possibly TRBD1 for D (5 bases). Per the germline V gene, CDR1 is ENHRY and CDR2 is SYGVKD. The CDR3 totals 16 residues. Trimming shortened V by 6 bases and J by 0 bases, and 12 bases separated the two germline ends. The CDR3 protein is CAIRTTDTSGANVLTF. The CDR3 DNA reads TGTGCCATCAGGACGACAGATACCTCTGGGGCCAACGTCCTGACTTTC.

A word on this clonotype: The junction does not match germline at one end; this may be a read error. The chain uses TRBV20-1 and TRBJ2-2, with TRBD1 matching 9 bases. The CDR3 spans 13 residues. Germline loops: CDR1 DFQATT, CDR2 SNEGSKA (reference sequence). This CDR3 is CSAGTGRTGGLFF. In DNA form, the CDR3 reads TGCAGTGCAGGGACAGGGCGAACCGGGGGGCTGTTTTTT.

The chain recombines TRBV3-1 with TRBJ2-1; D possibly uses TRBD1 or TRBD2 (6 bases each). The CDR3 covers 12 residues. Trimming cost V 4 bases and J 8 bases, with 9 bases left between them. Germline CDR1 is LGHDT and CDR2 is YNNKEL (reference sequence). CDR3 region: CASSRGADEQFF. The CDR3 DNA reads TGTGCCAGCAGCCGGGGGGCCGATGAGCAGTTCTTC.